This TCR beta chain appears in the sequencing data of a study of blood T cells in healthy people across ages. For the second PCR, which ran for about 6 to 11 cycles, a sample-barcoded 5' primer and a J-beta primer mix were used. Using its own MiXCR run on the 5' RACE reads, TCRdb lists one record per CDR3 protein. The sample includes just under 900,000 distinct CDR3 sequences, 29% seen only once; the top ten take around a sixth. V dropped 6 bases and J dropped 4; count of bases not matched to a gene: 10. In germline, CDR1 is MNHNS, CDR2 SASEGT. This CDR3 comprises 17 residues. Peripheral blood, about 10 milliliters per donor, was collected.

This receptor was identified in a woman of 80 years or more in good health. The sequencing sample was made of blood. The chain recombines TRBV6-1 with TRBJ1-5; 12 bases map to TRBD1. CDR3 sequence reads: CASSPRDRGRRNQPQHF. The CDR3 region has the DNA TGTGCCAGCAGCCCCCGGGACAGGGGGCGCAGGAATCAGCCCCAGCATTTT.